A selection of T cell receptor beta chains follows, all from one sample in a study of blood T cell repertoires in COVID-19. Profiling relied on immunoSEQ multiplex PCR, and the TCRdb table lists in-frame clones only, not all of them. The table shows around 190,000 clones, with more than 70% occurring only once. Sequencing was carried out using PBMCs or T cells enriched from blood (not recorded which). The receptor source for this set is a man in his forties with acute COVID-19. Both conserved end residues are part of each CDR3. Fields, in order: clone size, V gene, J gene, D gene, CDR3 DNA, CDR3 protein. D genes are given only for firm matches. The listing skips clone size in some rows; elsewhere it reads once, few, many or a size class.

once	TRBV18	TRBJ2-2	-	TGTGCCAGCTCAGACTCCAGGAACACCGGGGAGCTGTTTTTT	CASSDSRNTGELFF
-	TRBV3-1/TRBV3-2	TRBJ2-2	TRBD2	TGTGCCAGCAGCCAAGAAGTACTAGCGGGATCTTGGAACACCGGGGAGCTGTTTTTT	CASSQEVLAGSWNTGELFF
-	TRBV5-4	TRBJ1-4	TRBD1	TGTGCCAGCAGCGAGACAGGGGGAGCTAATGAAAAACTGTTTTTT	CASSETGGANEKLFF
once	TRBV2	TRBJ2-7	TRBD1	TGTGCCAGCAGTTTACAGGGGGCGGTCGAGCAGTACTTC	CASSLQGAVEQYF
-	TRBV4-2	TRBJ2-5	TRBD2	TGTGCCAGCAGCCGAAATAGTCTAGCGGGAGGACAAGAGACCCAGTACTTC	CASSRNSLAGGQETQYF
-	TRBV28	TRBJ1-1	-	TGTGCCAGCAGCGAGACAAGGAAAGTCGAAGCTTTCTTT	CASSETRKVEAFF
-	TRBV28	TRBJ1-2	-	TGTGCCAGCGATCAGGGAGGCGAGTATGGCTACACCTTC	CASDQGGEYGYTF
-	TRBV6-6	TRBJ1-5	TRBD1	TGTGCCAGCAGTTACACGGGACAGGGTAAACAGCCCCAGCATTTT	CASSYTGQGKQPQHF
-	TRBV19	TRBJ1-1	-	TGTGCCAGTAGTCAGGGGCCAGACACTGAAGCTTTCTTT	CASSQGPDTEAFF
-	TRBV5-4	TRBJ2-5	TRBD2	TGTGCCAGCAGCCCTGTAGCGGGAGGGGAGACCCAGTACTTC	CASSPVAGGETQYF
once	TRBV4-1	TRBJ2-1	TRBD2	TGCGCCAGCAGCCTGCCGGGACTAGCGGGTCCCCCGGACGACAATGAGCAGTTCTTC	CASSLPGLAGPPDDNEQFF
-	TRBV9	TRBJ2-1	TRBD2	TGTGCCAGCAGCGCACTAGCGGGAGTGTCTGATGAGCAGTTCTTC	CASSALAGVSDEQFF
-	TRBV30	TRBJ2-7	TRBD2	TGTGCCATGACCCTTAGCGGGAGGGTTGAGCAGTACTTC	CAMTLSGRVEQYF
-	TRBV29-1	TRBJ2-7	-	TGCAGCGTTCCCAGGCTCCACGAGCAGTACTTC	CSVPRLHEQYF
-	TRBV28	TRBJ2-5	-	TGTGCCAGCAGCTCCCGGGGGGCGGGAGTTGAGACCCAGTACTTC	CASSSRGAGVETQYF
-	TRBV6-5	TRBJ2-5	-	TGTGCCAGCAGTTACGCGGGGTTAGAGACCCAGTACTTC	CASSYAGLETQYF
-	TRBV28	TRBJ2-1	TRBD1	TGTGCCAGCAAACGGACAGGGGAGCCACGGGAGCAGTTCTTC	CASKRTGEPREQFF
-	TRBV29-1	TRBJ2-1	TRBD2	TGCAGCGCCGGTCGTCGAGCGGGAGTTTCAGTCGATGAGCAGTTCTTC	CSAGRRAGVSVDEQFF
-	TRBV28	TRBJ1-2	TRBD1	TGTGCCAGCAGTTGGGGACAGGGCTATGGCTACACCTTC	CASSWGQGYGYTF
-	TRBV29-1	TRBJ2-7	TRBD2	TGCAGCGTTGTGGCGGGAGGGCCTTATTACGAGCAGTACTTC	CSVVAGGPYYEQYF
-	TRBV6-1	TRBJ2-7	TRBD2	TGTGCCAGCAGTGACGTCACTAGCGGGAACTACGAGCAGTACTTC	CASSDVTSGNYEQYF
-	TRBV5-1	TRBJ2-1	-	TGCGCCAGCAGCTTGGTTCAGTTTAATGAGCAGTTCTTC	CASSLVQFNEQFF
-	TRBV6-5	TRBJ2-7	-	TGTGCCAGCAGTTACTCGGCCAATTGGGGAGAGGGCGAGCAGTACTTC	CASSYSANWGEGEQYF
-	TRBV3-1/TRBV3-2	TRBJ2-7	TRBD2	TGTGCCAGCAGCCAAACGGGAGGCGAGCAGTACTTC	CASSQTGGEQYF
few	TRBV4-2	TRBJ1-1	TRBD1	TGTGCCAGCAGCCAAGCTTTCGGGACAGGGTCTGCCACTGAAGCTTTCTTT	CASSQAFGTGSATEAFF
-	TRBV5-8	TRBJ2-4	TRBD1	TGTGCCAGCAGCGGAAGGGGGCAATTTATTCAGTACTTC	CASSGRGQFIQYF
once	TRBV9	TRBJ2-2	TRBD2	TGTGCCAGCAGCCAACTAGCGGCGAACACCGGGGAGCTGTTTTTT	CASSQLAANTGELFF
-	TRBV27	TRBJ2-7	TRBD2	TGTGCCAGCAGTCGCCACTCAGCGGGAGTCCCCTACGAGCAGTACTTC	CASSRHSAGVPYEQYF
once	TRBV28	TRBJ2-7	-	TGTGCCAGCAGTTCCCAGGGCACCTACGAGCAGTACTTC	CASSSQGTYEQYF
-	TRBV6-5	TRBJ2-1	TRBD2	TGTGCCAGCACGGGGGGACTAGCGGGAAGTGATGAGCAGTTCTTC	CASTGGLAGSDEQFF
-	TRBV3-1/TRBV3-2	TRBJ2-7	-	TGTGCCAGCAGCCAAGGCTACTTCTCCTACGAGCAGTACTTC	CASSQGYFSYEQYF